The entry that follows covers one T cell receptor beta chain sequence. Its antigen is not identified. Patients had newly diagnosed, untreated stage II-IVA oral cavity squamous cell carcinoma. This entry comes from a study of neoadjuvant anti-PD-1 for oral cavity cancer. At the level of the study: Before surgery, most patients got three to four biweekly 3 mg/kg nivolumab doses.

Findings and caveats of the study: Treg/Th17 ratio rose with pretreatment blood and fell with post-treatment tumor TCRbeta clonality.

PBMC libraries mostly used around 0.5 ug of input genomic DNA, with six replicates per sample. Clones were sequenced by immunoSEQ multiplex PCR, and TCRdb holds only the in-frame ones, with some missing. The sample contains about 6,700 clones, around 72% of which appear only once. The germline V and J ends were trimmed by 2 bases and 4 bases, with 4 bases remaining between them. Germline V gene lookup returns CDR1 SGHTA and CDR2 FQGTGA. There are 12 residues in the CDR3. This receptor was obtained from a person aged 35-79 years with oral cavity squamous cell carcinoma. The sequenced sample was PBMCs, obtained before nivolumab (anti-PD-1) treatment. The chain couples TRBV7-3 to TRBJ2-3, with D unclear. Here the CDR3 reads CASSLGADTQYF. The CDR3 coding sequence is TGTGCCAGCAGCTTAGGGGCAGATACGCAGTATTTT. Combining the CDR3 with reference TRBV7-3 and TRBJ2-3 gives the whole variable domain GAGVSQTPSNKVTEKGKYVELRCDPISGHTALYWYRQSLGQGPEFLIYFQGTGAADDSGLPNDRFFAVRPEGSVSTLKIQRTERGDSAVYLCASSLGADTQYFGPGTRLTVL.